These 8 T cell receptor beta chains share one sample of origin, sequenced in a study of cytomegalovirus exposure and HLA in healthy donors. Both 60 Vbeta primers and 13 Jbeta primers went into the PCR. The protocol was immunoSEQ multiplex PCR, while the TCRdb copy is restricted to in-frame clones and leaves out a portion. Among 150,000 to 200,000 clones, 77% were seen once, and the ten largest hold about 1.5%. Sequencing used PBMCs. These TCRs come from a woman aged 30 to 39 in good health and CMV-seronegative.

This chain uses TRBV7-2 with TRBJ2-1; a possible D gene is TRBD2 (5 bases). The CDR3 contains 12 residues. Deletions cut 8 bases from V and 1 base from J, with 6 bases between. Germline V gene data show CDR1 as SGHTA and CDR2 as FQGNSA. The CDR3 sequence: CASGESYNEQFF. CDR3 bases: TGTGCCAGCGGGGAGTCCTACAATGAGCAGTTCTTC.

The genes are TRBV6-4 and TRBJ1-2; perhaps TRBD1 as D (5 bases). Trimming pared 5 bases from V and 6 bases from J, leaving 16 bases between. Germline assignment: CDR1 MRHNA and CDR2 SNTAGT. CDR3 length equals 14 residues. The CDR3, as DNA: TGTGCCAGCAGTCCCTCGGCTAGGGGCGATGGCTACACCTTC. Amino acid sequence: CASSPSARGDGYTF.

The table lists this clone with a few counts. V gene TRBV30 combines with J gene TRBJ1-1; D gene unclear. V dropped 0 bases and J dropped 5 bases, with 10 bases sitting between them. Germline CDR1 GTSNPN, CDR2 SVGIG (reference sequence). The CDR3 loop spans 13 amino acids. The DNA of the CDR3 is TGTGCCTGGAGTGTGACACAGACAACTGAAGCTTTCTTT. Translating gives CAWSVTQTTEAFF.

About this clone itself: One junction end disagrees with the germline gene, perhaps due to a read error. The chain recombines TRBV30 with TRBJ1-2, with TRBD1 identical over 8 bases. CDR1 GTSNPN and CDR2 SVGIG come from the germline V gene (reference sequence). The CDR3 is 14 residues long. CDR3 protein: CAWSPDRGNYGYPF. CDR3 DNA: TGTGCCTGGAGCCCCGACAGGGGAAACTATGGCTACCCCTTC. Drawing the rest from reference TRBV30 and TRBJ1-2, the complete variable domain is SQTIHQWPATLVQPVGSPLSLECTVEGTSNPNLYWYRQAAGRGLQLLFYSVGIGQISSEVPQNLSASRPQDRQFILSSKKLLLSDSGFYLCAWSPDRGNYGYPFGSGTRLTVV.

The chain carries TRBV5-6 and TRBJ1-6; perhaps TRBD1 as D (6 bases). The CDR3 has 13 amino acids. V was shortened by 4 bases and J by 9 bases, with 11 bases between the two germline ends. Germline V lookup: CDR1 SGHDT, CDR2 YYEEEE. The CDR3: CASSRQDTSPLHF. The CDR3 DNA is TGTGCCAGCAGCAGACAGGACACTTCACCCCTCCACTTT.

The chain has TRBV7-2 and TRBJ1-2, with D uncertain. Looked up from germline, CDR1 is SGHTA and CDR2 is FQGNSA. The V end lost 2 bases, the J end lost 7 bases, and 17 bases lay between the germline ends. The CDR3 contains 15 residues. In DNA, the CDR3 is TGTGCCAGCAGCTTACAGCCTAACGGGGTGGGTGGCTACACCTTC. It codes for CASSLQPNGVGGYTF.

The chain employs TRBV9 and TRBJ1-5; TRBD1 matches at 9 bases. From germline, CDR1 is SGDLS and CDR2 YYNGEE. The CDR3 length is 15 residues. Unmatched junction bases numbered 8, after V lost 4 bases and J lost 6 bases. The CDR3 protein is CASSMGTGTGQPQHF. The CDR3 nucleotides are TGTGCCAGCAGCATGGGGACAGGGACGGGTCAGCCCCAGCATTTT.

The rearrangement links TRBV6-4 to TRBJ2-1; the match to TRBD2 covers 11 bases. CDR1 and CDR2 from the germline V gene are MRHNA and SNTAGT. V shed 6 bases and J 6 bases; nucleotides not matched to a gene: 10. This CDR3 region has 16 residues. CDR3 region: CASSNQPGLAANEQFF. The CDR3 nucleotides read TGTGCCAGCAGCAACCAACCGGGACTAGCGGCCAATGAGCAGTTCTTC.